A single sample is the source of the 8 T cell receptor beta chains below, sequenced in a study of cytomegalovirus exposure and HLA in healthy donors. This PCR relied on a set of 60 Vbeta primers and 13 Jbeta primers. Produced via immunoSEQ multiplex PCR; TCRdb's table is partial and in-frame only. The sample records tens of thousands of clones, about 72% being singletons. The material sequenced was PBMCs. These receptors all stem from a man aged 25-45 years in good health and CMV-seronegative.

CDR3 sequence: CASSLQGGDGGYTF. The CDR3 nucleotides are TGCGCCAGCAGCTTACAGGGGGGAGATGGTGGCTACACCTTC. The chain uses TRBV5-1 and TRBJ1-2; TRBD1 matches 8 bases. V lost 2 bases to trimming and J lost 7 bases; unmatched junction nucleotides: 7. This CDR3 contains 14 residues. The germline gives CDR1 SGHRS, CDR2 YFSETQ.

This clone was seen more than once but under ten times. The chain recombines TRBV29-1 with TRBJ2-1; the match to TRBD2 covers 8 bases. The CDR3 loop spans 15 amino acids. Germline CDR1 and CDR2: SQVTM and ANQGSEA. J gave up 3 bases and V 4 bases, and 8 bases lay outside the gene matches. CDR3 sequence: CSVAGAGAVYNEQFF. CDR3 nucleotides: TGCAGCGTTGCCGGAGCGGGAGCAGTCTACAATGAGCAGTTCTTC.

The V gene is TRBV13, the J gene TRBJ2-1; D may be TRBD2 (5 bases). Trimming removed 1 base from V and 10 bases from J, with 17 bases in between. CDR3 size: 15 residues. Per germline, CDR1 PRHDT and CDR2 FYEKMQ (reference sequence). The CDR3, as DNA: TGTGCCAGCAGCTTAGTAAGCGGACCCTACCCCGAGCAGTTCTTC. It encodes CASSLVSGPYPEQFF.

V and J are TRBV7-2 and TRBJ1-3; TRBD1 might be the D (6 bases). This CDR3 is 16 amino acids long. V lost 5 bases to trimming and J lost 3 bases, with 17 bases between them. CDR1 SGHTA and CDR2 FQGNSA come from the germline V gene. DNA for the CDR3: TGTGCCAGCAGCCCCAGGGGCCTCCTCATTGGAAACACCATATATTTT. Amino acids: CASSPRGLLIGNTIYF.

This clone was detected only once. Here the CDR3 DNA reads TGTGCCAGCAGCCTCGACTCTCCTCACTACGAGCAGTACTTC. It yields the protein CASSLDSPHYEQYF. The chain couples TRBV11-2 to TRBJ2-7; D not certain. This CDR3 has 14 amino acids. Germline V gene data show CDR1 as SGHAT and CDR2 as FQNNGV. Trimming took off 5 bases at V and 3 bases at J, with 14 bases between the two ends.

The chain uses TRBV6-1 and TRBJ2-7, with TRBD1 as a possible D gene (5 bases). Deletions cut 6 bases from V and 1 base from J, with 7 bases between. Germline CDR1 is MNHNS and CDR2 is SASEGT. The CDR3 has 12 amino acids. CDR3 sequence: CASRDISYEQYF. CDR3 nucleotides: TGTGCCAGCAGGGACATTTCCTACGAGCAGTACTTC.

This clone showed up just a few times. The J gene is TRBJ1-2, the V gene TRBV4-3, with 8 bases matching TRBD1. Looked up from germline, CDR1 is LGHNA and CDR2 is YSLEER. V was pared by 3 bases and J by 7 bases, with 10 bases of the junction left unmatched. CDR3 length equals 15 residues. The CDR3 sequence: CASSHPDRDQSGYTF. CDR3 sequence (DNA): TGCGCCAGCAGCCACCCGGACAGGGATCAGAGTGGCTACACCTTC.

The chain has TRBV6-1 and TRBJ2-2; a possible D gene is TRBD2 (5 bases). CDR1 and CDR2 from the germline V gene are MNHNS and SASEGT. The length of the CDR3 is 17 residues. Deletions cut 4 bases from V and 5 bases from J, with 20 bases between. CDR3: CASSGETGEVRTGELFF. Written as DNA, the CDR3 is TGTGCCAGCAGTGGGGAGACTGGAGAGGTGAGGACCGGGGAGCTGTTTTTT.